Listed here is a single T cell receptor (beta chain). This clone occurred once. This clone's antigen is unknown. The input lacks base qualities; no much larger clone sits a single base away. The data were obtained in a study of blood T cell repertoires in COVID-19 (dated by TCRdb to the early 2020s). Notes on the research overall: Samples from collaborators originated in the United States, Italy and Spain and spanned both the acute and convalescent phases of COVID-19. The dataset comprised deeply sampled blood TCRbeta repertoires from subjects exposed to, actively infected with, or recovered from COVID-19. The repertoires were made available in a free public database intended to serve as a resource for research on the immune response to SARS-CoV-2. The material from the prospective study consisted of cDNA or gDNA derived from T cells, B-cell-depleted T cells, or PBMCs. The samples were drawn from two sources: the first 160 participants of the ongoing ImmuneRACE study, and some 1,300 subjects contributed by 6 global collaborators. Sample metadata almost always included a de-identified subject ID, COVID-19 status, age in years and sex. HLA class I and class II types, where available, came from metadata supplied by the sample provider rather than from assay-based typing. Study-wide findings and limitations: The amount of clinical and demographic metadata varied by source and participant and was provided uncurated.

One collaborating source in Seattle enrolled patients during active infection and followed them longitudinally through the course of disease. The collaborating institutions used their own protocols to collect whole blood in K2EDTA tubes. Collaborator samples were shipped for TCRbeta analysis as frozen whole blood, isolated PBMCs, or DNA extracted from either sample type. The immunoSEQ Assay, a bias-controlled multiplex PCR, was used to amplify TCRbeta CDR3 regions from genomic DNA. The authors' pipeline ran thus. The number of nucleated cells in each sample was estimated from the amplification of reference gene primers within the assay. To quantify the absolute abundance of each unique TCRbeta CDR3 rearrangement, sequence reads were collapsed and filtered. Productive Simpson clonality was computed per sample as the square root of Simpson's diversity index over productive rearrangements. The table was pulled from immuneACCESS by TCRdb, which kept in-frame rearrangements only. Such tables lose some clones; where checked, under half of the loss comes from unresolved V genes, and the rest has no known cause. That table is the source of V, J and clone size, and D and trimming were worked out from the DNA. This sample gives 250,000 to 350,000 clones in total; about nine tenths of them show up just once. The ten biggest clones cover roughly 6.3% of the sample.

Compared with germline, V lacks 2 bases and J lacks 3 bases; bases without a gene match: 6. From its cysteine to its phenylalanine, the CDR3 spans 15 amino acids. Left in the record is the CDR3 DNA by itself, 45 bases read in frame from the first base. The germline V gene encodes CDR1 SGHTA and CDR2 FQGNSA. The TCR was taken from a woman aged 45 to 65 with COVID-19, enrolled during active disease. This chain joins TRBV7-2 to TRBJ2-7, with 8 central nucleotides matching TRBD1. The sample consisted of peripheral blood. This receptor has the CDR3 CASSLIGDRLYEQYF. The sequenced DNA is TGTGCCAGCAGCTTAATTGGGGACAGGCTCTACGAGCAGTACTTC.